The present entry profiles one TCR beta chain with its context. Its antigen target is currently unknown. No much larger clone exists at a distance of one base, and base qualities are not known. TCRbeta CDR3 regions were amplified from genomic DNA by means of the immunoSEQ Assay, a bias-controlled multiplex PCR. As for the authors' bioinformatics: Nucleated cell counts per sample were estimated from amplification of reference gene primers within the assay. To quantify the absolute abundance of each unique TCRbeta CDR3 rearrangement, sequence reads were collapsed and filtered. Productive Simpson clonality was computed per sample as the square root of Simpson's diversity index over productive rearrangements. TCRdb holds this immuneACCESS table with in-frame rearrangements only. Some clones are missing; in checked studies, unresolved V genes explain under half, and the rest has no known cause. D and trimming come from the DNA, and the V and J calls and clone size come from that table. Counted in this sample were 360,000 or so clones; 88% of them appeared once. The top ten hold 0.95% to 1.1% of the sample.

The sample belongs to a study of blood T cell repertoires in COVID-19 (dated by TCRdb to 2020 to 2022). Concerning the study at large: Collaborator samples came from the United States, Italy and Spain and covered acute and convalescent phases of COVID-19. The material from the prospective study consisted of cDNA or gDNA derived from T cells, B-cell-depleted T cells, or PBMCs. Subjects who had been exposed to COVID-19, were actively infected with it, or had recovered from it provided the deeply sampled blood TCRbeta repertoires that made up the dataset. The repertoires were made available in a free public database intended to serve as a resource for research on the immune response to SARS-CoV-2. The samples were drawn from two sources: the first 160 participants of the ongoing ImmuneRACE study, and 950 to 1,500 subjects contributed by 6 global collaborators. Sample metadata almost always included a de-identified subject ID, COVID-19 status, age in years and sex. Where HLA class I and class II types were available, the types were taken from metadata supplied by the sample provider, not from assay-based typing. General findings and caveats noted by the study authors: How much clinical and demographic metadata was included differed by source and by participant, and the metadata was provided uncurated.

In the prospective study, participants were about 18 to 100 years old, resided in about two dozen geographic areas of the United States, and were enrolled through a virtual design. To assign participants to cohorts, the prospective study relied on clinical history that participants themselves reported in a screening survey and a study questionnaire. A participant counted as exposed if, within 2 weeks of entering the study, that participant had been in contact with someone who had a PCR-confirmed or clinician-diagnosed COVID-19 case. Mobile phlebotomists in the prospective study collected whole blood, serum and a nasopharyngeal or oropharyngeal swab from every participant. Over an approximately two-month period, participants in the prospective study had the option of providing additional blood draws and questionnaires. Before DNA extraction, blood samples from the prospective study were shipped at room temperature or frozen.

Sequences MNHEY (CDR1) and SVGAGI (CDR2) are obtained from the germline V gene. At the junction V is shortened by 4 bases and J by 6 bases; bases outside the gene matches: 14. Measured from the cysteine to the phenylalanine, the CDR3 is 16 residues long. Of the read, only the CDR3 DNA is kept; its 48 bases are in frame from base 1. The source material was PBMCs or T cells enriched from blood (not recorded which). The chain is assembled from TRBV6-5 and TRBJ1-2, with 7 bases in between that match TRBD1. The origin of this receptor is a young woman who had been exposed to COVID-19. The DNA is TGTGCCAGCAGTTCCCGATCCCTACAGGGGAGACATGGCTACACCTTC. This sequence encodes CASSSRSLQGRHGYTF.